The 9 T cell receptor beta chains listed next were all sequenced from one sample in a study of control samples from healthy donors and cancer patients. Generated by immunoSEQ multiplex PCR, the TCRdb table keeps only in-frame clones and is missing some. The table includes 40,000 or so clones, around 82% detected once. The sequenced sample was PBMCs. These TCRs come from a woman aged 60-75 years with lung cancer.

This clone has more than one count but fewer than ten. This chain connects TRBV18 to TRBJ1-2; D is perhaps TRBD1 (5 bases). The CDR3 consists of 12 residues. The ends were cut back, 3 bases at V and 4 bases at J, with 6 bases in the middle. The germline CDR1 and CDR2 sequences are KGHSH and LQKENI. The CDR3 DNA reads TGTGCCAGCTCACCTGGGACCTATGGCTACACCTTC. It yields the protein CASSPGTYGYTF. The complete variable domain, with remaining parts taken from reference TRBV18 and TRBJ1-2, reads NAGVMQNPRHLVRRRGQEARLRCSPMKGHSHVYWYRQLPEEGLKFMVYLQKENIIDESGMPKERFSAEFPKEGPSILRIQQVVRGDSAAYFCASSPGTYGYTFGSGTRLTVV.

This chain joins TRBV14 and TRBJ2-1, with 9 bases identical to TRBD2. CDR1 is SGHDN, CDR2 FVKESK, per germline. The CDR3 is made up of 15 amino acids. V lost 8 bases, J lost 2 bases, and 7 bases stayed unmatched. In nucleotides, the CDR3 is TGTGCCAGCGCGGGGGGGAGTTCTCCCTACAATGAGCAGTTCTTC. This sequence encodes CASAGGSSPYNEQFF.

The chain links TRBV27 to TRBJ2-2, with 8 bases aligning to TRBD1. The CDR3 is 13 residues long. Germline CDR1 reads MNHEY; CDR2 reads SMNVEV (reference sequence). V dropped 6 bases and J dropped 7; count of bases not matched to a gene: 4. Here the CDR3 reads CASSQGADGELFF. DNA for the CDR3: TGTGCCAGCAGCCAGGGGGCGGACGGGGAGCTGTTTTTT.

CDR3 amino acids: CASSLANSEETQYF. CDR3 coding DNA: TGCGCCAGCAGCTTGGCTAACTCCGAAGAGACCCAGTACTTC. V gene TRBV5-1 combines with J gene TRBJ2-5; no firm D call. Trimming took off 0 bases at V and 3 bases at J, with 9 bases between the two ends. Germline assignment: CDR1 SGHRS and CDR2 YFSETQ. This CDR3 is built from 14 residues. Drawing the rest from reference TRBV5-1 and TRBJ2-5, the complete variable domain is KAGVTQTPRYLIKTRGQQVTLSCSPISGHRSVSWYQQTPGQGLQFLFEYFSETQRNKGNFPGRFSGRQFSNSRSEMNVSTLELGDSALYLCASSLANSEETQYFGPGTRLLVL.

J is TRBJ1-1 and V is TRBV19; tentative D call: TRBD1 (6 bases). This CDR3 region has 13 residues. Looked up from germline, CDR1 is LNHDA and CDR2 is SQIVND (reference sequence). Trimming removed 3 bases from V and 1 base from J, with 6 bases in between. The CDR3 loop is CASSMTGNTEAFF. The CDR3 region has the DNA TGTGCCAGTAGTATGACAGGGAACACTGAAGCTTTCTTT.

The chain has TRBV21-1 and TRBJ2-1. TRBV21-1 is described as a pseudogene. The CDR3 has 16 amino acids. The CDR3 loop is CASRPDCLGGYNEQFF. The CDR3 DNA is TGTGCCAGCAGACCCGACTGCCTTGGGGGCTACAATGAGCAGTTCTTC.

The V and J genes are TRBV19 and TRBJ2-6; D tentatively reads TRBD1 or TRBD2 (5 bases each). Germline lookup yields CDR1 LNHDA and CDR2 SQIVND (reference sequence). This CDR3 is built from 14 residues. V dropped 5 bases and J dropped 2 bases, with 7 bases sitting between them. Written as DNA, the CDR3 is TGTGCCAGTAGTGGGGGAGCTGGGGCCAACGTCCTGACTTTC. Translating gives CASSGGAGANVLTF.

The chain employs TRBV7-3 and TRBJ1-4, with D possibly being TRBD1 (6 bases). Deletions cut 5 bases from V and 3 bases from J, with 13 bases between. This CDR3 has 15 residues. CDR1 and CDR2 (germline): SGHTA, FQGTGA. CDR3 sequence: CASSPSGGSNEKLFF. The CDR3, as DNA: TGTGCCAGCAGCCCATCGGGGGGCTCTAATGAAAAACTGTTTTTT.

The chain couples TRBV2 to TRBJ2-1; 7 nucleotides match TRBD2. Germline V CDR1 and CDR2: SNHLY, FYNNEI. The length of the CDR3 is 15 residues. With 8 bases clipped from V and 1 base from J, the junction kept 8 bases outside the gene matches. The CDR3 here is CASLRDYASYNEQFF. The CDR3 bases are TGTGCCAGCCTCCGGGACTACGCTTCCTACAATGAGCAGTTCTTC.